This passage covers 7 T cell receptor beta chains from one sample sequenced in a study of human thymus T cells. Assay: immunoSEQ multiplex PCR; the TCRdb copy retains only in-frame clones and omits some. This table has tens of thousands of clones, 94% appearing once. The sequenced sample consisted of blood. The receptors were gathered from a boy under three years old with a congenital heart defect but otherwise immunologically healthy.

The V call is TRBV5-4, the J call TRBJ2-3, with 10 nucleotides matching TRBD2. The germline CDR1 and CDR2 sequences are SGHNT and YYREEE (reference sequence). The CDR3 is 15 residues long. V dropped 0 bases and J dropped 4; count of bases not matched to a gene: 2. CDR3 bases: TGTGCCAGCAGCTTGGGACTAGCGGGCCCAGATACGCAGTATTTT. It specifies CASSLGLAGPDTQYF.

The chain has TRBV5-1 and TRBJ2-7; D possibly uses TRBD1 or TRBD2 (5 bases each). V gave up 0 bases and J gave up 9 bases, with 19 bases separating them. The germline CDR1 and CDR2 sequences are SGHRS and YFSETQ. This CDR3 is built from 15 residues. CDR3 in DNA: TGCGCCAGCAGCTTGGTAGCCGGGGCCACCAGCGGGCAGTACTTC. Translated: CASSLVAGATSGQYF.

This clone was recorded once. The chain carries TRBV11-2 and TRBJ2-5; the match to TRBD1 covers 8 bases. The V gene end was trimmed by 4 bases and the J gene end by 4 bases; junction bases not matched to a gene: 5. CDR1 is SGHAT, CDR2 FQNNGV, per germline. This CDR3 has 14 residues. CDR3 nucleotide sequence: TGTGCCAGCAGCTCAGTCAGGGGGCGAGAGACCCAGTACTTC. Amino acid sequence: CASSSVRGRETQYF.

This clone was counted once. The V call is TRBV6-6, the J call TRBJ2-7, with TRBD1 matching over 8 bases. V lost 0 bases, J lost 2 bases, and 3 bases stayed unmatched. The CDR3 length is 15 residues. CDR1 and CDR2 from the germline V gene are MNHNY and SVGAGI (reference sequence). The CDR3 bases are TGTGCCAGCAGTTACTCCTGGACAGGGACCTACGAGCAGTACTTC. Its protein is CASSYSWTGTYEQYF.

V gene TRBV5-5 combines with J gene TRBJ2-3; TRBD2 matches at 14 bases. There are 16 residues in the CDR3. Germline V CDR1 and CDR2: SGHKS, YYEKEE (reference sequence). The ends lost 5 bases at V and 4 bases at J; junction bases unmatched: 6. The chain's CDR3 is CASRHGTSGRSDTQYF. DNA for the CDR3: TGTGCCAGCAGACATGGGACTAGCGGGAGATCAGATACGCAGTATTTT.

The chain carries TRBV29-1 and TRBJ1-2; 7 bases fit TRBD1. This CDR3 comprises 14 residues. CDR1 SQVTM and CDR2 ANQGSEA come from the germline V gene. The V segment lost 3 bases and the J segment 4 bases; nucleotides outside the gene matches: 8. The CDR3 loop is CSVERGRRVYGYTF. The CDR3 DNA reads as TGCAGCGTTGAGAGGGGGCGGAGGGTCTATGGCTACACCTTC.

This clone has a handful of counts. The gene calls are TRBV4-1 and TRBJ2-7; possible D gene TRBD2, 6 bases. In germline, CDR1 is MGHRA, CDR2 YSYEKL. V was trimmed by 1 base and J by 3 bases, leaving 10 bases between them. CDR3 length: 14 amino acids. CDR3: CASSQAGDHYEQYF. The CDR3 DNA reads TGCGCCAGCAGCCAAGCGGGGGACCACTACGAGCAGTACTTC.